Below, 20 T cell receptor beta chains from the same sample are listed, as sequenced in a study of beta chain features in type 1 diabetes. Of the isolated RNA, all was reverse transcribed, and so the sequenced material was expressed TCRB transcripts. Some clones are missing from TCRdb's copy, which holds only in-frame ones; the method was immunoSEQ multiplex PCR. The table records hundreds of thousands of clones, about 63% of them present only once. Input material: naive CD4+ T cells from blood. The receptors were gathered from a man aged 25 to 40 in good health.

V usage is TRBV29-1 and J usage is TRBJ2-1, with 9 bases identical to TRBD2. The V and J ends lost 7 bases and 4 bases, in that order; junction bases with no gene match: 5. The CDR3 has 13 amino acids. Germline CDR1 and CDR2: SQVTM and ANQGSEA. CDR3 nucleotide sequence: TGCAGCGCGACTAGCGGAAAATACAATGAGCAGTTCTTC. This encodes CSATSGKYNEQFF.

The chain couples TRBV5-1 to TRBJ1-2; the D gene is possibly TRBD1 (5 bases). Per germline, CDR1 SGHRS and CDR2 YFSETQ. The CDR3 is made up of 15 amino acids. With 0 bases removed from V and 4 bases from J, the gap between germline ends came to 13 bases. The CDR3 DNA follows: TGCGCCAGCAGCTTGGAAGGGGAGGTAGCCTATGGCTACACCTTC. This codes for CASSLEGEVAYGYTF.

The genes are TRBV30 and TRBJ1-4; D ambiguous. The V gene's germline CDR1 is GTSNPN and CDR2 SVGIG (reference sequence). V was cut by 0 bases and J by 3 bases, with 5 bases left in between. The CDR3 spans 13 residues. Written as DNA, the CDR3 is TGTGCCTGGAGTGTACGAGCTAATGAAAAACTGTTTTTT. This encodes CAWSVRANEKLFF.

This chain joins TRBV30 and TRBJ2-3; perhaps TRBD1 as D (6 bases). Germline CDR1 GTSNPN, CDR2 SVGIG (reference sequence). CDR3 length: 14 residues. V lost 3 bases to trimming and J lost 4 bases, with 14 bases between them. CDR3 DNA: TGTGCCTGGAGCAAACAGGGCCCGCCAGATACGCAGTATTTT. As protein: CAWSKQGPPDTQYF.

CDR3 in DNA: TGCGCCAGCAGTCTCGGCCTCACAGATACGCAGTATTTT. Residues: CASSLGLTDTQYF. The chain uses TRBV4-3 and TRBJ2-3; D not resolved. V was clipped by 6 bases and J by 2 bases, with 9 bases between them. Germline V gene sequence: CDR1 LGHNA, CDR2 YSLEER. CDR3 length: 13 residues.

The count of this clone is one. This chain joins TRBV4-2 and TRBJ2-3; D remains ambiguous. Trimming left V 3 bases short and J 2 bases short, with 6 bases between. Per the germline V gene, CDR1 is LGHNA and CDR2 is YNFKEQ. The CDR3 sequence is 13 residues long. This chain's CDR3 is CASSQDLTDTQYF. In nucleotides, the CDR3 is TGTGCCAGCAGCCAGGACCTCACAGATACGCAGTATTTT.

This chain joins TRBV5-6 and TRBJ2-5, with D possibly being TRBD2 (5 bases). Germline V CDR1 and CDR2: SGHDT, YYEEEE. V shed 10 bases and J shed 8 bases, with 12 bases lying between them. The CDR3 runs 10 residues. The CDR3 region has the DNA TGTGCCGGACTCGAGAGAACCCAGTACTTC. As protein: CAGLERTQYF.

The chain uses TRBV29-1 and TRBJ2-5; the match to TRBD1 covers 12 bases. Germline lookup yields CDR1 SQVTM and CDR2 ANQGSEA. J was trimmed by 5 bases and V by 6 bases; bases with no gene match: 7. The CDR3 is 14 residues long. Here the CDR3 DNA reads TGCAGCGTAACCGGGACAGGGGGCGTGGAGACCCAGTACTTC. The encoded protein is CSVTGTGGVETQYF.

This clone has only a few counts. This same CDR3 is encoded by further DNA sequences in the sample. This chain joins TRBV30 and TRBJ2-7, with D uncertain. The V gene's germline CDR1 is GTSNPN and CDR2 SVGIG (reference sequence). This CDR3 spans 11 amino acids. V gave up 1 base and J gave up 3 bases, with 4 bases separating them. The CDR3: CAWSAVYEQYF. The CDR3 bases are TGTGCCTGGAGTGCCGTCTACGAGCAGTACTTC.

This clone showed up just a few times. The CDR3 sequence: CSVEEGYTDTQYF. CDR3 DNA sequence: TGCAGCGTTGAGGAGGGCTACACAGATACGCAGTATTTT. This chain links TRBV29-1 with TRBJ2-3; TRBD2 might be the D (6 bases). Germline assignment: CDR1 SQVTM and CDR2 ANQGSEA. V was shortened by 3 bases and J by 2 bases, with 9 bases between the two germline ends. The CDR3 consists of 13 residues.

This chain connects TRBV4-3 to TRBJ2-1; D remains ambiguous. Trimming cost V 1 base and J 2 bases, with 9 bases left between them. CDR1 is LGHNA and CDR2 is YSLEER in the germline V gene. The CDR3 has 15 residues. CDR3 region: CASSQADGPYNEQFF. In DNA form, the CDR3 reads TGCGCCAGCAGCCAAGCTGACGGGCCCTACAATGAGCAGTTCTTC.

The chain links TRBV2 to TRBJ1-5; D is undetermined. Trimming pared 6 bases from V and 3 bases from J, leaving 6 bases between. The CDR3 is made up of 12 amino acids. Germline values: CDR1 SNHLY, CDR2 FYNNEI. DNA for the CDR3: TGTGCCAGCAGACGGGCCAATCAGCCCCAGCATTTT. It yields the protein CASRRANQPQHF.

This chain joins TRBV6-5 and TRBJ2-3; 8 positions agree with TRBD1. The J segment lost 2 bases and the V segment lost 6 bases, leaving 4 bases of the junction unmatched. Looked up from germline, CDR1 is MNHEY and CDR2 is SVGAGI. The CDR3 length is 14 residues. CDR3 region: CASSSDRATDTQYF. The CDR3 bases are TGTGCCAGCAGCTCGGACAGGGCCACAGATACGCAGTATTTT.

CDR3 sequence: CASSRGQGLYNEQFF. The CDR3 DNA sequence: TGTGCCAGCAGCCGGGGACAGGGATTATACAATGAGCAGTTCTTC. J is TRBJ2-1 and V is TRBV2; 9 bases are shared with TRBD1. CDR1 SNHLY and CDR2 FYNNEI come from the germline V gene. The V and J ends lost 6 bases and 4 bases, in that order; junction bases with no gene match: 7. This CDR3 is 15 amino acids long.

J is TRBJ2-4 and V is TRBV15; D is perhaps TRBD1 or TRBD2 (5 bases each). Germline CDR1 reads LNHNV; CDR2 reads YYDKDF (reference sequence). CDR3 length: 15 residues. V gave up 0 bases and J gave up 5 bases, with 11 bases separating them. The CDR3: CATSREWDRQNIQYF. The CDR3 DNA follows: TGTGCCACCAGCAGAGAGTGGGACCGCCAAAACATTCAGTACTTC.

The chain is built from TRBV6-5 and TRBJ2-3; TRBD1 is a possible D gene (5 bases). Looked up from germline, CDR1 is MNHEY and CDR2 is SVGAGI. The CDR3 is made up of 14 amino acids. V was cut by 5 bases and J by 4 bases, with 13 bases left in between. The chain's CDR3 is CASSKGQRPDTQYF. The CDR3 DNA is TGTGCCAGCAGTAAGGGGCAGAGACCAGATACGCAGTATTTT.

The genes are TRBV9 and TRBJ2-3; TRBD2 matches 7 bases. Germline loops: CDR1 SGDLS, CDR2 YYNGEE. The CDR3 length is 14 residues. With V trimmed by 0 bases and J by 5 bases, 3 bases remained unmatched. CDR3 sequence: CASSVGLAEDTQYF. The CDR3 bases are TGTGCCAGCAGCGTAGGACTAGCCGAAGATACGCAGTATTTT.

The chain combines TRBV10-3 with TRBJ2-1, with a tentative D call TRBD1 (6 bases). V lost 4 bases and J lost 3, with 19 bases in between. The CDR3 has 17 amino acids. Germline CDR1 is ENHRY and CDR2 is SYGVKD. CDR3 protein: CAISGQDDRTRYNEQFF. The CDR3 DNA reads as TGTGCCATCAGTGGCCAGGACGACAGGACCCGCTACAATGAGCAGTTCTTC.

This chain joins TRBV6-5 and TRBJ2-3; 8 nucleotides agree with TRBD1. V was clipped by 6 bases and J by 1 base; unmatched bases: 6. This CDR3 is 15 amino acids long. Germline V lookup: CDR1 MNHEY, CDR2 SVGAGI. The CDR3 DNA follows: TGTGCCAGCAGGCGACAGGGGATGGGCACAGATACGCAGTATTTT. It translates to CASRRQGMGTDTQYF.

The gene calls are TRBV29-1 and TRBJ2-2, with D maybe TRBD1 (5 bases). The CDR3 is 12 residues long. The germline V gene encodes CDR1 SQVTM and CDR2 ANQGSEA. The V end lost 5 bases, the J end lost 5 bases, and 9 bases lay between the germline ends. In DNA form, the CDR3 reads TGCAGCGTTCAAGGGGATACCGGGGAGCTGTTTTTT. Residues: CSVQGDTGELFF.